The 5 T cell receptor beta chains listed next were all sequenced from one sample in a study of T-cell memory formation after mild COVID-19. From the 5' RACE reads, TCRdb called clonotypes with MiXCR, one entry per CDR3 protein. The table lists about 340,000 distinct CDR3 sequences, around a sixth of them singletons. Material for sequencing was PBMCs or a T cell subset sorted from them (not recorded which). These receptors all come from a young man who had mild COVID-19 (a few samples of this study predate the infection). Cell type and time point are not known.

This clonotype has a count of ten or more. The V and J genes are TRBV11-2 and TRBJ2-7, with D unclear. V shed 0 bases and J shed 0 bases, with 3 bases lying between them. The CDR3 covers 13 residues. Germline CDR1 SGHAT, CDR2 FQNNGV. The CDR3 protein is CASSLEFSYEQYV. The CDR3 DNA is TGTGCCAGCAGCTTAGAATTCTCCTACGAGCAGTACGTC.

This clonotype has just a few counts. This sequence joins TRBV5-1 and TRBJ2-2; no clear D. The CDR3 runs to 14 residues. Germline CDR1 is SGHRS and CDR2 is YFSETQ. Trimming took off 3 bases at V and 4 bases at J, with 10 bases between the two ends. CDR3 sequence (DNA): TGCGCCAGCAGCTCTGACCCGGCCACCGGGGAGCTGTTTTTT. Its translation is CASSSDPATGELFF. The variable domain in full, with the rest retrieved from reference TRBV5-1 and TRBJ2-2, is KAGVTQTPRYLIKTRGQQVTLSCSPISGHRSVSWYQQTPGQGLQFLFEYFSETQRNKGNFPGRFSGRQFSNSRSEMNVSTLELGDSALYLCASSSDPATGELFFGEGSRLTVL.

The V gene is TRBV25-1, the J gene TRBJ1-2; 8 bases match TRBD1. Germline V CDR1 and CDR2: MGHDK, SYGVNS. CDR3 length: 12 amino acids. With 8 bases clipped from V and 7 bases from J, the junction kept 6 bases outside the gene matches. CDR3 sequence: CASGAGGGGYTF. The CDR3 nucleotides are TGTGCCAGCGGGGCAGGGGGCGGTGGCTACACCTTC.

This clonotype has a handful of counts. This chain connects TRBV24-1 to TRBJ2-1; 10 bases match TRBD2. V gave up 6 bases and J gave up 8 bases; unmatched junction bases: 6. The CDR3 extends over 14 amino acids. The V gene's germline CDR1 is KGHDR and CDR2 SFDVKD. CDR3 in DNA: TGTGCCACCAGTTCAGCGGGGGGGCTGGATGAGCAGTTCTTC. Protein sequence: CATSSAGGLDEQFF.

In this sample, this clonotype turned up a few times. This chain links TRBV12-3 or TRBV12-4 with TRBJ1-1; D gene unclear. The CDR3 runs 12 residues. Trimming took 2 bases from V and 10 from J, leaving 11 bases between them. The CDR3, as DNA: TGTGCCAGCAGTTTACAGCGGAAGGGAGCTTTCTTT. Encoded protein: CASSLQRKGAFF.